This T cell receptor beta chain was sequenced for a study of blood T cell repertoires in COVID-19. Using immunoSEQ multiplex PCR, the repertoire was profiled, and TCRdb retains in-frame clones only, with some absent. The repertoire holds about 200,000 clones, about 80% seen once, with 7.5% in the top ten. Individuals drawn from about 26 US areas were roughly 18 to 95 years old. All recovered Cohort 3 donors got two negative PCRs, got clearance, or saw symptom resolution. The CDR3 has 13 residues. Germline CDR1 is MNHNS and CDR2 is SASEGT. Trimming pared 3 bases from V and 6 bases from J, leaving 11 bases between.

Sequenced: PBMCs or T cells enriched from blood (not recorded which). This TCR came from a man in his forties or fifties who had recovered from COVID-19. The chain recombines TRBV6-1 with TRBJ1-2; D is unresolved. The CDR3 here is CASSDVFGNGYTF. CDR3 sequence (DNA): TGTGCCAGCAGTGACGTCTTCGGGAATGGCTACACCTTC.